These T cell receptor beta chains were read from a single sample in a study of blood T cell repertoires in COVID-19. Some clones are missing from TCRdb's copy, which holds only in-frame ones; the method was immunoSEQ multiplex PCR. This sample carries about 150,000 clones, about 83% of them seen once, and the ten largest clones take 13%. Sequencing used peripheral blood. These TCRs come from a man aged 65 to 85 who had recovered from COVID-19. Each CDR3 is given with its conserved first and last residue. Fields, in order: V gene, clone size, J gene, D gene, CDR3 DNA, CDR3 protein. A D gene is named only where the DNA matches it firmly. Not all rows give a size; the values are once, few, many and, for expanded clones, a class.

v_gene: TRBV27; abundance: once; j_gene: TRBJ1-5; d_gene: TRBD1; CDR3nt: TGTGCCAGCAGTTTTGGGACAGGGGGCAATCAGCCCCAGCATTTT; CDR3aa: CASSFGTGGNQPQHF
v_gene: TRBV9; abundance: -; j_gene: TRBJ2-2; d_gene: TRBD1; CDR3nt: TGTGCCAGCAGCGTAGAAGAAGGGCAGGGGGTAACCGGGGAGCTGTTTTTT; CDR3aa: CASSVEEGQGVTGELFF
v_gene: TRBV5-4; abundance: few; j_gene: TRBJ1-4; d_gene: -; CDR3nt: TGTGCCAGCAGCTTGGCGGCGGGAGAAAAACTGTTTTTT; CDR3aa: CASSLAAGEKLFF
v_gene: TRBV30; abundance: -; j_gene: TRBJ2-3; d_gene: TRBD2; CDR3nt: TGTGCCTGGAGTGCGGGCGGGAGGTCAGATACGCAGTATTTT; CDR3aa: CAWSAGGRSDTQYF
v_gene: TRBV10-2; abundance: few; j_gene: TRBJ2-1; d_gene: TRBD1; CDR3nt: TGCGCCAGCAGCGCACAGGGGATGAATGAGCAGTTCTTC; CDR3aa: CASSAQGMNEQFF
v_gene: TRBV9; abundance: -; j_gene: TRBJ2-6; d_gene: TRBD1; CDR3nt: TGTGCCAGCACCGTCGGACAGGGGCCCTCTGGGGCCAACGTCCTGACTTTC; CDR3aa: CASTVGQGPSGANVLTF
v_gene: TRBV10-3; abundance: once; j_gene: TRBJ2-1; d_gene: TRBD1; CDR3nt: TGTGCCACCGGGACAGGGGCCCGAAACAATGAGCAGTTCTTC; CDR3aa: CATGTGARNNEQFF
v_gene: TRBV7-9; abundance: once; j_gene: TRBJ2-3; d_gene: -; CDR3nt: TGTGCCAGCAGCCCAGACAGGCGAACCACAGATACGCAGTATTTT; CDR3aa: CASSPDRRTTDTQYF
v_gene: TRBV7-2; abundance: -; j_gene: TRBJ1-1; d_gene: -; CDR3nt: TGTGCCAGCAGCTTTTGGGGGCCGCGGAACACTGAAGCTTTCTTT; CDR3aa: CASSFWGPRNTEAFF
v_gene: TRBV7-2; abundance: -; j_gene: TRBJ2-6; d_gene: -; CDR3nt: TGTGCCAGCAGCTCCGGACAGTTTCGCTCTGGGGCCAACGTCCTGACTTTC; CDR3aa: CASSSGQFRSGANVLTF
v_gene: TRBV9; abundance: -; j_gene: TRBJ2-1; d_gene: -; CDR3nt: TGTGCCAGCAGCCCCAACTGGAGCTCCTACAATGAGCAGTTCTTC; CDR3aa: CASSPNWSSYNEQFF
v_gene: TRBV4-1; abundance: -; j_gene: TRBJ2-3; d_gene: -; CDR3nt: TGCGCCAGCAGCCACTCGCCAGCAGATACGCAGTATTTT; CDR3aa: CASSHSPADTQYF
v_gene: TRBV5-1; abundance: -; j_gene: TRBJ2-5; d_gene: -; CDR3nt: TGCGCCAGCAGTTCGGGAGAGACCCAGTACTTC; CDR3aa: CASSSGETQYF
v_gene: TRBV6-5; abundance: -; j_gene: TRBJ2-7; d_gene: -; CDR3nt: TGTGCCAGCAGTTCGGGGGGACAGGACTACGAGCAGTACTTC; CDR3aa: CASSSGGQDYEQYF
v_gene: TRBV29-1; abundance: -; j_gene: TRBJ2-5; d_gene: TRBD2; CDR3nt: TGCAGCGTTGCCGCGGGAGTCCAAGAGACCCAGTACTTC; CDR3aa: CSVAAGVQETQYF
v_gene: TRBV28; abundance: -; j_gene: TRBJ1-5; d_gene: TRBD1; CDR3nt: TGTGCCAGCAGCGCAGGGGGTAGCAATCAGCCCCAGCATTTT; CDR3aa: CASSAGGSNQPQHF
v_gene: TRBV28; abundance: -; j_gene: TRBJ1-5; d_gene: -; CDR3nt: TGTGCCAGCAGTTCTCTCCTGGGACGAGGGGGTGGAAGAGCGGGGAGCAATCAGCCCCAGCATTTT; CDR3aa: CASSSLLGRGGGRAGSNQPQHF
v_gene: TRBV21-1; abundance: -; j_gene: TRBJ2-7; d_gene: -; CDR3nt: TGTGCCAGCAGCAGATTCGACAGGGGCTACGAGCAGTACTTC; CDR3aa: CASSRFDRGYEQYF
v_gene: TRBV7-2; abundance: -; j_gene: TRBJ2-5; d_gene: TRBD2; CDR3nt: TGTGCCAGCCTCGCGACTAGCGGGATCCAAGAGACCCAGTACTTC; CDR3aa: CASLATSGIQETQYF
v_gene: TRBV27; abundance: few; j_gene: TRBJ2-7; d_gene: TRBD2; CDR3nt: TGTGCCAGCAGGTCGACTAGCGGGAGGTTTCACGAGCAGTACTTC; CDR3aa: CASRSTSGRFHEQYF
v_gene: TRBV7-9; abundance: -; j_gene: TRBJ2-3; d_gene: -; CDR3nt: TGTGCCAGCAGCCTGACGATAGCGCAAAGCACAGATACGCAGTATTTT; CDR3aa: CASSLTIAQSTDTQYF
v_gene: TRBV7-9; abundance: -; j_gene: TRBJ1-6; d_gene: -; CDR3nt: TGTGCCAGCAGCCAATACGGGTTTAATTCACCCCTCCACTTT; CDR3aa: CASSQYGFNSPLHF
v_gene: TRBV7-2; abundance: -; j_gene: TRBJ2-7; d_gene: TRBD1; CDR3nt: TGTGCCAGCAGCTTCGACAGGGGTCGGTACGAGCAGTACTTC; CDR3aa: CASSFDRGRYEQYF
v_gene: TRBV21-1; abundance: -; j_gene: TRBJ2-1; d_gene: -; CDR3nt: TGTGCCAGCAGCAACCGGGCGGACAGACAAACCTACAATGAGCAGTTCTTC; CDR3aa: CASSNRADRQTYNEQFF
v_gene: TRBV27; abundance: -; j_gene: TRBJ2-7; d_gene: TRBD2; CDR3nt: TGTGCCAGCAGTTTACGTGAGGTAGCGGGGGCCTCACCTTCCTACGAGCAGTACTTC; CDR3aa: CASSLREVAGASPSYEQYF
v_gene: TRBV19; abundance: -; j_gene: TRBJ2-3; d_gene: TRBD1; CDR3nt: TGTGCCAGTACCGACCAAAGGGACAGTAGCACAGATACGCAGTATTTT; CDR3aa: CASTDQRDSSTDTQYF
v_gene: TRBV7-3; abundance: few; j_gene: TRBJ2-7; d_gene: TRBD2; CDR3nt: TGTGCCAGCAGCTCTATAGCGGGAGTAGGCGAGCAGTACTTC; CDR3aa: CASSSIAGVGEQYF
v_gene: TRBV6-5; abundance: -; j_gene: TRBJ2-7; d_gene: TRBD2; CDR3nt: TGTGCCAGCAGTTCCCAGCGGGAGGGCGAGCAGTACTTC; CDR3aa: CASSSQREGEQYF
v_gene: TRBV9; abundance: -; j_gene: TRBJ2-5; d_gene: TRBD1; CDR3nt: TGTGCCAGCAGCGTAGATGGCAGGGGGGAGACCCAGTACTTC; CDR3aa: CASSVDGRGETQYF
v_gene: TRBV11-2; abundance: -; j_gene: TRBJ1-1; d_gene: TRBD1; CDR3nt: TGTGCCAGCAGCCCCTCTACAGGGGGGAACACTGAAGCTTTCTTT; CDR3aa: CASSPSTGGNTEAFF
v_gene: TRBV7-8; abundance: -; j_gene: TRBJ1-1; d_gene: -; CDR3nt: TGTGCCAGCAGCTTAAGGACGGGGTCTCTAATGAACACTGAAGCTTTCTTT; CDR3aa: CASSLRTGSLMNTEAFF
v_gene: TRBV9; abundance: -; j_gene: TRBJ2-3; d_gene: TRBD1; CDR3nt: TGTGCCAGCAGCGCGGGGACAGGGGGAGTGGGAGATACGCAGTATTTT; CDR3aa: CASSAGTGGVGDTQYF
v_gene: TRBV2; abundance: -; j_gene: TRBJ1-6; d_gene: -; CDR3nt: TGTGCCAGCAGTGAAGGCTACTCCTATAATTCACCCCTCCACTTT; CDR3aa: CASSEGYSYNSPLHF
v_gene: TRBV18; abundance: once; j_gene: TRBJ1-5; d_gene: -; CDR3nt: TGTGCCAGCTCACCAGGGCGCAATCAGCCCCAGCATTTT; CDR3aa: CASSPGRNQPQHF
v_gene: TRBV3-1/TRBV3-2; abundance: -; j_gene: TRBJ2-7; d_gene: -; CDR3nt: TGTGCCAGCAGCCAACGAATGCGTTTGAGGGCGGGCCCTTGGTACGAGCAGTACTTC; CDR3aa: CASSQRMRLRAGPWYEQYF
v_gene: TRBV3-1/TRBV3-2; abundance: -; j_gene: TRBJ2-7; d_gene: -; CDR3nt: TGTGCCAGCAGCACCCGGGACTCTACCTACGAGCAGTACTTC; CDR3aa: CASSTRDSTYEQYF
v_gene: TRBV19; abundance: once; j_gene: TRBJ1-1; d_gene: -; CDR3nt: TGTGCCAGTAGTATCCAAAACACTGAAGCTTTCTTT; CDR3aa: CASSIQNTEAFF
v_gene: TRBV5-4; abundance: once; j_gene: TRBJ1-1; d_gene: -; CDR3nt: TGTGCCAGCAGCTCCACGCGGGGAGGTACTGAAGCTTTCTTT; CDR3aa: CASSSTRGGTEAFF
v_gene: TRBV3-1/TRBV3-2; abundance: -; j_gene: TRBJ2-1; d_gene: -; CDR3nt: TGTGCCAGCAGCCAACCCGCGACTAGTCCGGAGCAGTTCTTC; CDR3aa: CASSQPATSPEQFF
v_gene: TRBV5-1; abundance: few; j_gene: TRBJ1-1; d_gene: -; CDR3nt: TGCGCCAGCAGCTTGCAGGGGACGAACACTGAAGCTTTCTTT; CDR3aa: CASSLQGTNTEAFF
v_gene: TRBV5-8; abundance: -; j_gene: TRBJ1-3; d_gene: TRBD1; CDR3nt: TGTGCCAGCAGCTTGGCCAGGGGGCAAGGAAACACCATATATTTT; CDR3aa: CASSLARGQGNTIYF
v_gene: TRBV5-1; abundance: -; j_gene: TRBJ1-1; d_gene: -; CDR3nt: TGCGCCAGCAGCTTGGACAGGTTGAACACTGAAGCTTTCTTT; CDR3aa: CASSLDRLNTEAFF
v_gene: TRBV19; abundance: -; j_gene: TRBJ1-5; d_gene: TRBD1; CDR3nt: TGTGCCAGTAGTAAGGGCGGACAGGGGGCCGGGAATCAGCCCCAGCATTTT; CDR3aa: CASSKGGQGAGNQPQHF
v_gene: TRBV21-1; abundance: many; j_gene: TRBJ2-7; d_gene: -; CDR3nt: TGTGCCAGCAGCAATGCCAAGTGGTGGGCGGGGGGACCCTACGAGCAGTACTTC; CDR3aa: CASSNAKWWAGGPYEQYF
v_gene: TRBV7-2; abundance: -; j_gene: TRBJ2-1; d_gene: TRBD2; CDR3nt: TGTGCCAGCAGACGAGAGACTAGCGGGGGGGACAATGAGCAGTTCTTC; CDR3aa: CASRRETSGGDNEQFF
v_gene: TRBV15; abundance: -; j_gene: TRBJ1-5; d_gene: TRBD1; CDR3nt: TGTGCCACCAGCCCCTTGGGAAGGACAGGGGGCGTTTTGGGCAATCAGCCCCAGCATTTT; CDR3aa: CATSPLGRTGGVLGNQPQHF
v_gene: TRBV5-1; abundance: -; j_gene: TRBJ2-5; d_gene: TRBD2; CDR3nt: TGCGCCAGCAGCTTAGGGACTATTTCTGAAACCCAGTACTTC; CDR3aa: CASSLGTISETQYF
v_gene: TRBV7-6; abundance: -; j_gene: TRBJ2-3; d_gene: TRBD1; CDR3nt: TGTGCCAGCAGCCTCCCGGGACAGGGGGTCACAGATACGCAGTATTTT; CDR3aa: CASSLPGQGVTDTQYF
v_gene: TRBV10-3; abundance: -; j_gene: TRBJ1-1; d_gene: TRBD1; CDR3nt: TGTGCCATAGGACAGGCCCAGATGAACACTGAAGCTTTCTTT; CDR3aa: CAIGQAQMNTEAFF
v_gene: TRBV7-2; abundance: -; j_gene: TRBJ2-5; d_gene: -; CDR3nt: TGTGCCAGCAGCACCATGGCTTCGCAAGAGACCCAGTACTTC; CDR3aa: CASSTMASQETQYF